The 29 T cell receptor beta chains presented below share a single source sample, sequenced in a study of tumor-infiltrating lymphocytes in primary liver carcinoma. Both blood RNA, taken from unsorted whole blood, and germline DNA were extracted. cDNA specific to TCR beta was made from roughly 500 ng of total RNA, with a constant-region primer employed for priming. Three nested multiplex PCR rounds, a slightly modified ARM-PCR method, built the TCR beta libraries. TRBV1-TRBV30 forward primers paired with a C-beta reverse primer drove the first two PCR rounds, roughly 9 cycles each. TCRdb independently ran MiXCR on the multiplex PCR reads; one entry per CDR3 protein. The sample contains almost 200,000 distinct CDR3 sequences, about two thirds of which appear only once. Sequencing was done on a sample of peripheral blood. The receptors stem from a woman aged 55-70 years with primary liver carcinoma and hepatitis B virus infection.

The chain is built from TRBV5-6 and TRBJ2-7, with D unclear. The germline V and J ends were trimmed by 9 bases and 4 bases, with 14 bases remaining between them. The germline V gene encodes CDR1 SGHDT and CDR2 YYEEEE. This CDR3 comprises 12 residues. The CDR3 loop is CATRPMPYEQYF. The CDR3 DNA reads as TGTGCCACCAGGCCGATGCCATACGAGCAGTACTTC.

In this sample, this clonotype turned up a few times. The chain is built from TRBV5-1 and TRBJ2-1; D is ambiguous. The CDR3 length is 15 residues. Trimming took 3 bases from V and 0 from J, leaving 10 bases between them. CDR1 and CDR2 (germline): SGHRS, YFSETQ. This CDR3 is CASSSGALSYNEQFF. CDR3 DNA sequence: TGCGCCAGCAGCTCAGGTGCCCTCTCCTACAATGAGCAGTTCTTC.

The rearrangement joins TRBV7-9 to TRBJ1-1, with D perhaps matching TRBD1 (6 bases). V was clipped by 6 bases and J by 2 bases, with 16 bases between them. This CDR3 contains 15 residues. Germline V gives CDR1 SEHNR, CDR2 FQNEAQ (reference sequence). This CDR3 is CASRPATGSNTEAFF. DNA for the CDR3: TGTGCCAGCAGGCCCGCGACAGGCTCTAACACTGAAGCTTTCTTT.

In its sample, this clonotype was seen many times. V and J are TRBV29-1 and TRBJ2-3; 11 nucleotides agree with TRBD2. The CDR3 consists of 14 residues. With 5 bases clipped from V and 6 bases from J, the junction kept 7 bases outside the gene matches. CDR1 and CDR2 (germline): SQVTM, ANQGSEA. DNA for the CDR3: TGCAGCGTTACTAGCGGGAGAATAACGGATACGCAGTATTTT. Translation: CSVTSGRITDTQYF.

Concerning this clonotype: A much larger clone lies a single base off, so this may be a read error. The V call is TRBV4-2, the J call TRBJ1-2; 9 nucleotides agree with TRBD1. The CDR3 covers 14 residues. Looked up from germline, CDR1 is LGHNA and CDR2 is YNFKEQ. This CDR3 is CPSSQDRTGDGYTF. The CDR3, as DNA: TGTCCCAGCAGCCAAGATCGGACAGGGGATGGCTACACCTTC.

V and J are TRBV5-6 and TRBJ2-3, with 8 bases that match TRBD2. The length of the CDR3 is 17 residues. The germline gives CDR1 SGHDT, CDR2 YYEEEE. J gave up 3 bases and V 7 bases, and 16 bases lay outside the gene matches. The CDR3 nucleotides read TGTGCCAGCGGGCCAGCCCCCACCAGCGGGAGAACAGATACGCAGTATTTT. This sequence encodes CASGPAPTSGRTDTQYF.

To note about this clonotype: The junction differs from germline at one of its ends, possibly a read error. The chain is built from TRBV11-2 and TRBJ2-7, with 8 bases that match TRBD2. Germline values: CDR1 SGHAT, CDR2 FQNNGV. The CDR3 has 20 amino acids. DNA for the CDR3: TGTACCAGCAGCTTAATTTGGGACATAACCCTAGCGGGCCTAGGACGCGAGCAGCACTTC. It codes for CTSSLIWDITLAGLGREQHF. Together with reference TRBV11-2 and TRBJ2-7, the CDR3 gives the full variable domain: EAGVAQSPRYKIIEKRQSVAFWCNPISGHATLYWYQQILGQGPKLLIQFQNNGVVDDSQLPKDRFSAERLKGVDSTLKIQPAKLEDSAVYLCTSSLIWDITLAGLGREQHFGPGTRLTVT.

About this clonotype itself: This likely comes from a read error, as the CDR3 has no conserved phenylalanine or tryptophan at its end. The chain employs TRBV12-3 or TRBV12-4 and TRBJ1-5, with a weak D call TRBD1 (6 bases). This CDR3 spans 15 amino acids. The CDR3 region is CASSPTGNSNQPQHI. As DNA, the CDR3 is TGTGCTAGCAGTCCGACAGGCAATAGCAATCAGCCCCAGCATATT.

Here the CDR3 reads CATSDLRINTGELFF. In DNA, the CDR3 is TGTGCCACCAGTGACCTCAGGATTAACACCGGGGAGCTGTTTTTT. The chain joins TRBV24-1 to TRBJ2-2; the D is unclear. Germline V gene data show CDR1 as KGHDR and CDR2 as SFDVKD. With 4 bases removed from V and 2 bases from J, the gap between germline ends came to 10 bases. This CDR3 contains 15 residues.

This clonotype came up many times. The CDR3 DNA sequence: TGTGCCAGCACCCGGACAGGGGTGAACACTGAAGCTTTCTTT. Protein: CASTRTGVNTEAFF. The chain couples TRBV6-5 to TRBJ1-1; 9 bases line up with TRBD1. V was clipped by 7 bases and J by 0 bases; unmatched bases: 3. In germline, CDR1 is MNHEY, CDR2 SVGAGI. The CDR3 length is 14 residues.

This clonotype showed up just once. It is likely a read error, because the conserved phenylalanine at the end of the CDR3 is missing. The chain employs TRBV20-1 and TRBJ2-1, with D unclear. The length of the CDR3 is 15 residues. The germline V gene has CDR1 DFQATT and CDR2 SNEGSKA (reference sequence). Trimming took 0 bases from V and 3 from J, leaving 12 bases between them. The CDR3: CSARDRSGGYNEQFS. CDR3 DNA: TGCAGTGCTAGAGATCGGTCAGGCGGCTACAATGAGCAGTTCTCC.

This clonotype was seen many times. V gene TRBV4-1 combines with J gene TRBJ2-1; 10 positions agree with TRBD2. CDR3 length: 15 residues. With V trimmed by 7 bases and J by 6 bases, 9 bases remained unmatched. The germline gives CDR1 MGHRA, CDR2 YSYEKL. The DNA of the CDR3 is TGCGCCAGCATGCGAGGACTAGCGGCCTTCAATGAGCAGTTCTTC. It codes for CASMRGLAAFNEQFF.

A note on this clonotype: The junction departs from the called germline gene at one end, perhaps through a read error. CDR3 DNA: TGTGCCAGCAGCTTAGGACCGTATGGGCACACTGAAACTTTCTTT. It translates to CASSLGPYGHTETFF. The V and J genes are TRBV11-2 and TRBJ1-1; D is unresolved. Germline assignment: CDR1 SGHAT and CDR2 FQNNGV. The CDR3 runs 15 residues.

With regard to this clonotype: An end of the junction differs from the germline gene, which may be a read error. V gene TRBV7-9 combines with J gene TRBJ1-5; D unresolved. CDR1 and CDR2 (germline): SEHNR, FQNEAQ (reference sequence). The CDR3 has 15 amino acids. The CDR3 DNA reads as TGTGCCAACAGCTTGGACGGGCCCCTCAATCAGCCCCAGCATTTT. As protein: CANSLDGPLNQPQHF. Variable domain in full (rest from reference TRBV7-9 and TRBJ1-5): DTGVSQNPRHKITKRGQNVTFRCDPISEHNRLYWYRQTLGQGPEFLTYFQNEAQLEKSRLLSDRFSAERPKGSFSTLEIQRTEQGDSAMYLCANSLDGPLNQPQHFGDGTRLSIL.

The table lists this clonotype with many counts. The chain recombines TRBV11-2 with TRBJ2-7; 14 nucleotides line up with TRBD2. There are 19 residues in the CDR3. The germline V gene encodes CDR1 SGHAT and CDR2 FQNNGV. V gave up 4 bases and J gave up 2 bases; unmatched junction bases: 13. DNA of the CDR3: TGTGCCAGCAGCTCAGCTAAACGGACTAGCGGGAGGACCGCCTACGAGCAGTACTTC. Residues: CASSSAKRTSGRTAYEQYF.

A single count supports this clonotype. A much larger clone differs from this one at a single base, so this may be a read error. This chain uses TRBV29-1 with TRBJ1-1; D perhaps matches TRBD1 (6 bases). The CDR3 is 13 amino acids. Trimming took 1 base from V and 2 from J, leaving 8 bases between them. CDR1 and CDR2 (germline): SQVTM, ANQGSEA. The CDR3 sequence is CSVEVGGNTEAFF. CDR3 nucleotides: TGCAGCGTTGAAGTCGGGGGCAACACTGAAGCTTTCTTT.

For this clonotype: Germline is not matched at one junction end, which may reflect a read error. The rearrangement uses TRBV28 and TRBJ2-1; 9 bases map to TRBD2. Germline V gene sequence: CDR1 MDHEN, CDR2 SYDVKM. The CDR3 runs to 15 residues. DNA of the CDR3: TGTGCCAACAGTTTGAAGTCTAGCGGGAACAATGAGCAGTTCTTC. This encodes CANSLKSSGNNEQFF.

The chain carries TRBV6-5 and TRBJ2-1; weak D call: TRBD2 (5 bases). Trimming took 5 bases from V and 15 from J, leaving 20 bases between them. The CDR3 is 13 residues long. Germline loops: CDR1 MNHEY, CDR2 SVGAGI. The CDR3 loop reads CASSTGLASWRFF. CDR3 DNA: TGTGCCAGCAGTACCGGACTGGCTAGTTGGAGGTTCTTC.

Points on this clonotype: This may be a read error, as it is one base from a much larger clone. The chain combines TRBV6-5 with TRBJ1-2; D is ambiguous. The CDR3 runs 15 residues. V lost 4 bases and J lost 7, with 19 bases in between. Per germline, CDR1 MNHEY and CDR2 SVGAGI. The CDR3 coding sequence is TGTGCCAGCAGTTTTAAAGGAGGGAGCGAGGCTGGCTACACCTTC. Protein sequence: CASSFKGGSEAGYTF.

As for this clonotype: A much more abundant neighbour one base away suggests this may be a read error. The chain carries TRBV5-6 and TRBJ2-1; possible D gene TRBD2, 6 bases. The germline V gene has CDR1 SGHDT and CDR2 YYEEEE. This CDR3 region has 11 residues. In nucleotides, the CDR3 is TGTACCAGCAGCGGAAGCGGGGAGCAGTTCTTC. Translated, it gives CTSSGSGEQFF.

Worth noting for this clonotype: The junction differs from germline at one of its ends, possibly a read error. The rearrangement joins TRBV11-2 to TRBJ2-3, with D maybe TRBD2 (5 bases). The CDR3 consists of 16 residues. Germline values: CDR1 SGHAT, CDR2 FQNNGV. CDR3: CASSPELVSSTDMQYF. CDR3 in DNA: TGTGCCAGCAGCCCAGAACTTGTTTCTAGCACAGATATGCAGTATTTT.

The count of this clonotype is one. A read error may explain this, as a much larger clone is one base away. V is TRBV6-1 and J is TRBJ1-5, with 10 bases aligning to TRBD1. From germline, CDR1 is MNHNS and CDR2 SASEGT. This CDR3 region has 15 residues. CDR3 sequence: CANSEGQGEFQPQHF. CDR3 sequence (DNA): TGTGCCAACAGTGAAGGACAGGGGGAGTTTCAGCCCCAGCATTTT.

The rearrangement links TRBV19 to TRBJ2-7; D is possibly TRBD1 (6 bases). The V and J ends lost 3 bases and 2 bases respectively, with 8 bases between them. Germline values: CDR1 LNHDA, CDR2 SQIVND (reference sequence). The CDR3 runs to 13 residues. CDR3 bases: TGTGCCAGTAGTATGGGACATCCCTACGAGCAGTACTTC. This codes for CASSMGHPYEQYF.

With respect to this clonotype: A much larger clone sits a single nucleotide away, making a read error possible. The CDR3 does not end in the conserved phenylalanine or tryptophan, so this is likely a read error. V usage is TRBV6-5 and J usage is TRBJ2-2, with D perhaps matching TRBD1 or TRBD2 (5 bases each). Germline V gives CDR1 MNHEY, CDR2 SVGAGI. V was pared by 11 bases and J by 0 bases, with 10 bases between. This CDR3 contains 13 residues. The CDR3 bases are TGTGCCTCCCGGGACGCGAACACCGGGGAGCTGTTTTCT. The encoded protein is CASRDANTGELFS.

As regards this clonotype: This CDR3 fails to terminate in the conserved phenylalanine or tryptophan, so it likely reflects a read error. J is TRBJ2-7 and V is TRBV11-2; D might be TRBD1 or TRBD2, each matching 5 bases. This CDR3 spans 14 amino acids. V gave up 3 bases and J gave up 0 bases, with 9 bases separating them. Germline V gene lookup returns CDR1 SGHAT and CDR2 FQNNGV. The CDR3 DNA sequence: TGTGCCAGCAGCTTTAGTGGGGGCTCCTACGAGCAGTACTAC. This codes for CASSFSGGSYEQYY.

A few counts support this clonotype. This chain links TRBV16 with TRBJ2-7; TRBD1 is a possible D gene (5 bases). The CDR3 length is 15 residues. The germline CDR1 and CDR2 sequences are KGHSY and FQNENV. Trimming took off 2 bases at V and 2 bases at J, with 13 bases between the two ends. The CDR3 region is CASSQSAQGAYEQYF. CDR3 bases: TGTGCCAGCAGCCAAAGTGCCCAGGGTGCCTACGAGCAGTACTTC.

Note on this clonotype: This may come from a read error, since a much larger clone is one base off. The chain couples TRBV4-1 to TRBJ2-1, with 10 bases aligning to TRBD2. This CDR3 is 19 amino acids long. V was clipped by 4 bases and J by 5 bases; unmatched bases: 17. CDR1 and CDR2 (germline): MGHRA, YSYEKL. CDR3 nucleotide sequence: TGCGCCAGCAGCCGACTTATGGTCCAGCGGGAGGGCCTGAACAATGAGCAGTTCTTC. As protein: CASSRLMVQREGLNNEQFF.

The rearrangement uses TRBV7-9 and TRBJ2-2; TRBD2 agrees at 8 bases. CDR3 length: 15 residues. Germline V CDR1 and CDR2: SEHNR, FQNEAQ (reference sequence). V was clipped by 6 bases and J by 14 bases; unmatched bases: 17. The CDR3 bases are TGTGCCAGCAGACCCGGACTAGCTGGGACCGTGGAACTGTTTTTT. Its translation is CASRPGLAGTVELFF.

The chain employs TRBV10-3 and TRBJ2-7; D gene ambiguous. With 0 bases removed from V and 7 bases from J, the gap between germline ends came to 13 bases. This CDR3 is built from 14 residues. The V gene's germline CDR1 is ENHRY and CDR2 SYGVKD. The CDR3 nucleotides are TGTGCCATCAGTGAGTCGACTCAATGGTCAGAGCAGTACTTC. It codes for CAISESTQWSEQYF.